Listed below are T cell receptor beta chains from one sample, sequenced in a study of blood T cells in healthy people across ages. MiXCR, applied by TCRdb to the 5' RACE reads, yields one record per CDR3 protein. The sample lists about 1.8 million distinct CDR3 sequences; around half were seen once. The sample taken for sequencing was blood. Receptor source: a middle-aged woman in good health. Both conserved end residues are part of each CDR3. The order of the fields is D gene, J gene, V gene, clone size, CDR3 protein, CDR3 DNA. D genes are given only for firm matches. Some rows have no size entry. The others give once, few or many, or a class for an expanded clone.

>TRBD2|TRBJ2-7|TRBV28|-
CASGGGGFAYEQYF
TGTGCCAGCGGAGGCGGGGGTTTTGCCTACGAGCAGTACTTC
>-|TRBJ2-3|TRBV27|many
CASKVGDTQYF
TGTGCCAGCAAGGTGGGAGATACGCAGTATTTT
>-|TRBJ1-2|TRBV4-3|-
CASSQDRRRDEGYTF
TGCGCCAGCAGCCAAGATAGGCGAAGGGATGAAGGCTACACCTTC
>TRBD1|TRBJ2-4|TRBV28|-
CASTPRTGRGIQYF
TGTGCCAGCACCCCCCGGACAGGGCGAGGCATTCAGTACTTC
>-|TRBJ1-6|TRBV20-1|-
CSARRQENNSPLHF
TGCAGTGCTAGACGACAGGAAAATAATTCACCCCTCCACTTT
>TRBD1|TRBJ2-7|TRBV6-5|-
CASRIDRGSYEQYF
TGTGCCAGCAGGATTGACAGGGGTTCCTACGAGCAGTACTTC
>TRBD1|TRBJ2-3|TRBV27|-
CASRLAGTGNRGTQYF
TGTGCCAGCAGATTGGCTGGGACAGGGAACCGAGGTACGCAGTATTTT
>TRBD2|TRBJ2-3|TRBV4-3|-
CASSQGPSGGEGDTQYF
TGCGCCAGCAGCCAAGGGCCTAGCGGGGGGGAGGGGGATACGCAGTATTTT
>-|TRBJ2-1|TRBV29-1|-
CSAGLNEQFF
TGCAGCGCAGGGCTCAATGAGCAGTTCTTC
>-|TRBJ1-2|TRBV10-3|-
CAISVGGANYGYTF
TGTGCCATCAGTGTAGGTGGAGCTAACTATGGCTACACCTTC
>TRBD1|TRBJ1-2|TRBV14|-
CASSPRPDRVIHGYTF
TGTGCCAGCAGCCCCAGACCGGACAGGGTAATTCATGGCTACACCTTC
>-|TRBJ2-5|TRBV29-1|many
CSGGTVQETQYF
TGCAGCGGTGGGACGGTCCAAGAGACCCAGTACTTC
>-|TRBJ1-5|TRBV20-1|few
CSVPLTGPRQPQHF
TGCAGTGTACCCTTGACTGGGCCTAGGCAGCCCCAGCATTTT
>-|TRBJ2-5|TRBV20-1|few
CSARVQGGETQYF
TGCAGTGCTAGAGTCCAGGGTGGAGAGACCCAGTACTTC
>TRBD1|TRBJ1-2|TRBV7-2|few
CASSDDRDRGLDGYTF
TGTGCCAGCAGCGACGACCGGGACAGGGGCTTGGATGGCTACACCTTC
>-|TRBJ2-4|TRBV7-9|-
CASSLGAGRLAKNIQYF
TGTGCCAGCAGCCTTGGGGCCGGTAGACTAGCCAAAAACATTCAGTACTTC
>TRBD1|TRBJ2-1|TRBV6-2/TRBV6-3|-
CASSPGQANEQFF
TGTGCCAGCAGTCCCGGACAGGCCAATGAGCAGTTCTTC
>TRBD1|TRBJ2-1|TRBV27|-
CASSLVDRGEQFF
TGTGCCAGCAGTTTAGTCGACAGGGGGGAGCAGTTCTTC
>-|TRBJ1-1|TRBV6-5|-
CASTPRGANTEAFF
TGTGCCAGCACACCACGGGGGGCGAACACTGAAGCTTTCTTT
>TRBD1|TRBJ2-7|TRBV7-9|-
CASSATGATYEQYF
TGTGCCAGCAGCGCCACAGGGGCCACCTACGAGCAGTACTTC
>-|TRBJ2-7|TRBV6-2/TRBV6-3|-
CASSYTGGADSEQYF
TGTGCCAGCAGTTACACGGGGGGCGCGGACAGCGAGCAGTACTTC
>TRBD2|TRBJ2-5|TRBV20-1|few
CSAPLAGEETQYF
TGCAGTGCCCCACTAGCGGGGGAAGAGACCCAGTACTTC
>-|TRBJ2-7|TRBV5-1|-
CASSSWDRLGEQYF
TGCGCCAGCAGCTCCTGGGACCGACTCGGAGAGCAGTACTTC
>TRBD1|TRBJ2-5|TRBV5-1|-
CASSLAGQGGNEQYF
TGCGCCAGCAGCTTGGCGGGACAGGGAGGCAATGAGCAGTACTTC
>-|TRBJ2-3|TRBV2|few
CASSESTPGDTQYF
TGTGCCAGCAGTGAGAGCACTCCGGGAGATACGCAGTATTTT
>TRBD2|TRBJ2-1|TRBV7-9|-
CASSLGTSGGLLNEQFF
TGTGCCAGCAGCTTAGGGACTAGCGGGGGCCTCTTGAATGAGCAGTTCTTC
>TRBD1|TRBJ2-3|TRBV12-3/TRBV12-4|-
CASSSETGGADMQYF
TGTGCCAGCAGTTCCGAGACAGGGGGAGCGGATATGCAGTATTTT
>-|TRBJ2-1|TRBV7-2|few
CASSLEGWRQFF
TGTGCCAGCAGCTTAGAGGGGTGGAGGCAGTTCTTC
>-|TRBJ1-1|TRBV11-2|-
CASSPAGEVTEAFF
TGTGCCAGCAGCCCAGCGGGGGAAGTCACTGAAGCTTTCTTT
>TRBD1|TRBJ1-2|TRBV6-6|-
CASKDRETHGYTF
TGTGCCAGCAAAGACAGGGAAACTCATGGCTACACCTTC
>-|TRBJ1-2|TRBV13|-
CASSLVPQGSKGYTF
TGTGCCAGCAGCTTAGTCCCCCAGGGGTCGAAAGGCTACACCTTC
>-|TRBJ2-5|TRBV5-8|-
CASGLRVRETQYF
TGTGCCAGCGGCTTGAGGGTTCGGGAGACCCAGTACTTC
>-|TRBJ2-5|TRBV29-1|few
CSVAKPSGETQYF
TGCAGCGTTGCCAAACCCAGCGGGGAGACCCAGTACTTC
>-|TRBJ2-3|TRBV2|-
CASKLSVYTQYF
TGTGCCAGCAAGCTATCCGTGTATACGCAGTATTTT
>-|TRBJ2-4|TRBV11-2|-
CASSLEPEDLEGKNIQYF
TGTGCCAGCAGCTTAGAACCAGAGGACCTAGAGGGCAAAAACATTCAGTACTTC
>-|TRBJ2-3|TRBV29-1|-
CSVGRGPTDTQYF
TGCAGCGTTGGTCGGGGGCCCACAGATACGCAGTATTTT